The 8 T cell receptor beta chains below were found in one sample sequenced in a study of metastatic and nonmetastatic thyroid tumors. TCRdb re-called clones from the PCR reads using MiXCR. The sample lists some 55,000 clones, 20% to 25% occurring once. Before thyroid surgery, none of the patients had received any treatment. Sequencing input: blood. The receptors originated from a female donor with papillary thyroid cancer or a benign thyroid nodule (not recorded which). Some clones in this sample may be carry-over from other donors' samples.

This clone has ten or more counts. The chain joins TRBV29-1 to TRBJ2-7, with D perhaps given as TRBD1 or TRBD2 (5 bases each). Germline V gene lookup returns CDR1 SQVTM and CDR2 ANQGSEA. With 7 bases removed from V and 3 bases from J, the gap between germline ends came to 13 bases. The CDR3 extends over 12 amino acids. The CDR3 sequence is CSAEGDGYEQYF. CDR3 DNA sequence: TGCAGCGCCGAAGGGGACGGCTACGAGCAGTACTTC.

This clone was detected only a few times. CDR3 DNA sequence: TGTGCCAGTAGAAGCTCAGGGTTTAGCCCACGTCAGCCCCAGCATTTT. It encodes CASRSSGFSPRQPQHF. The chain has TRBV19 and TRBJ1-5, with a possible D match to TRBD1 (5 bases). The CDR3 covers 16 residues. Germline CDR1 LNHDA, CDR2 SQIVND (reference sequence). Deletions cut 6 bases from V and 6 bases from J, with 21 bases between.

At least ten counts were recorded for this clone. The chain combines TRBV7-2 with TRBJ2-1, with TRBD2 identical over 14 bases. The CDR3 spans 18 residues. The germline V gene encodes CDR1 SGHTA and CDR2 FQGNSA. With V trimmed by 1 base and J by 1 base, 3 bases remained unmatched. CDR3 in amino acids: CASSLGLAGGVSYNEQFF. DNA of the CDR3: TGTGCCAGCAGCTTAGGACTAGCGGGAGGGGTTTCCTACAATGAGCAGTTCTTC.

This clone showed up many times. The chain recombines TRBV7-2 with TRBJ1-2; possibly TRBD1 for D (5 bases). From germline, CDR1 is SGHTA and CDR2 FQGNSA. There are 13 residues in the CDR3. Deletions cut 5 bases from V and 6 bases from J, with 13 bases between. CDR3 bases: TGTGCCAGCAGCCCCTCCAGGGAGGATGGCTACACCTTC. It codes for CASSPSREDGYTF.

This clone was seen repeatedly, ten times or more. The CDR3 DNA reads TGTGCCAGCAGCTGGGGTGGCCCCGTCCAGGCGCAGTATTTT. Amino acids: CASSWGGPVQAQYF. This sequence joins TRBV5-6 and TRBJ2-3; D is undetermined. The V gene's germline CDR1 is SGHDT and CDR2 YYEEEE. Trimming stripped 3 bases from V and 10 bases from J, with 18 bases between. The CDR3 is 14 amino acids.

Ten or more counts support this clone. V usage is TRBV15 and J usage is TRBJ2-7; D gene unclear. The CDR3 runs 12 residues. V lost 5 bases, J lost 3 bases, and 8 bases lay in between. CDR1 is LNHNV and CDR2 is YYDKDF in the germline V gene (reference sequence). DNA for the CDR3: TGTGCCACCAGCGAGAACCACTACGAGCAGTACTTC. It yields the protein CATSENHYEQYF.

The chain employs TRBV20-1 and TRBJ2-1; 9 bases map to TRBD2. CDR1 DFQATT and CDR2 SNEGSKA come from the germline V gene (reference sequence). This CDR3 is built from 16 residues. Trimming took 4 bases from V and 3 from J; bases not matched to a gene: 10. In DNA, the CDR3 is TGCAGTGCTATATCGTCTAGCGGGACGAACTACAATGAGCAGTTCTTC. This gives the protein CSAISSSGTNYNEQFF.

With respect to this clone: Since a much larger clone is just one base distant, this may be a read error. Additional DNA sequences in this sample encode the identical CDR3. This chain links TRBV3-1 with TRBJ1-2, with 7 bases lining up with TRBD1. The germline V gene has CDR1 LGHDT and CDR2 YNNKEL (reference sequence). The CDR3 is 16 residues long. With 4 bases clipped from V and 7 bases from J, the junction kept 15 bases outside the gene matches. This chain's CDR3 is CASSPESPTGNGGYTF. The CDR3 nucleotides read TGTGCCAGCAGCCCTGAATCCCCGACAGGGAACGGTGGCTACACCTTC.